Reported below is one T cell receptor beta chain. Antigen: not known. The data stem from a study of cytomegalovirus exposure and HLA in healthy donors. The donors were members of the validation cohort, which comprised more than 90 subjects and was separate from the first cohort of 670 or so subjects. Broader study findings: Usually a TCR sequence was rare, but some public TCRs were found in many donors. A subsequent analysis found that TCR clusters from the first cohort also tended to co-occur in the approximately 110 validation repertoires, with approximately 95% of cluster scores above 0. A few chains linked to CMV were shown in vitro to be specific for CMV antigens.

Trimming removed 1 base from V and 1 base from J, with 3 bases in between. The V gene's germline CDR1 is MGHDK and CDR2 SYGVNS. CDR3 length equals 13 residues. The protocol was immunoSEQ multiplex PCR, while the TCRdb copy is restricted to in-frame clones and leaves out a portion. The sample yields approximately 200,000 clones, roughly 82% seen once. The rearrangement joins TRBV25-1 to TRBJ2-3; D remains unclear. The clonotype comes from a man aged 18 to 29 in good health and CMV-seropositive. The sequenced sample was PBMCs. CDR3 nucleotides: TGTGCCAGCAGTGAATCGGGCACAGATACGCAGTATTTT. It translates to CASSESGTDTQYF.